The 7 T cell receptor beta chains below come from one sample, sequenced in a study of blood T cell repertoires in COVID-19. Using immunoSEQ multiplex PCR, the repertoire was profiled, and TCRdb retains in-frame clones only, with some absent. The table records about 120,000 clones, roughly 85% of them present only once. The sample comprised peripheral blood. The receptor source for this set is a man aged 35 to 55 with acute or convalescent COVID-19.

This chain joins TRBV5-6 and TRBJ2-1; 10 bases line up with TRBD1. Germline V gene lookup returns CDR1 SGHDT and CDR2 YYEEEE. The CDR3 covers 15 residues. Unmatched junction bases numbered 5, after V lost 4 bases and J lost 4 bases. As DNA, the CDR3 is TGTGCCAGCAGCCCCGGGACAGGGGCGTACAATGAGCAGTTCTTC. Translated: CASSPGTGAYNEQFF.

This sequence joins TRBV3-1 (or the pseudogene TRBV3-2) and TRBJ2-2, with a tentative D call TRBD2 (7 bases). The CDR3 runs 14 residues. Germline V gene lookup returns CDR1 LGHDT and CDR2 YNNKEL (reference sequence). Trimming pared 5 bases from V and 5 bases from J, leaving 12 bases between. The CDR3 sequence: CASSGGARTGELFF. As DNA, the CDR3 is TGTGCCAGCAGCGGGGGGGCCCGGACCGGGGAGCTGTTTTTT.

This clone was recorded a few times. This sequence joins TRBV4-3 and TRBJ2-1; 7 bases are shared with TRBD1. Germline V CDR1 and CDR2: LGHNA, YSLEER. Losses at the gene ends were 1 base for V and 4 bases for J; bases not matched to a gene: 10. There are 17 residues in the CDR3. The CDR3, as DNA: TGCGCCAGCAGCCAAGGTTTCTTCGGGACAGAGTACAATGAGCAGTTCTTC. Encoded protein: CASSQGFFGTEYNEQFF.

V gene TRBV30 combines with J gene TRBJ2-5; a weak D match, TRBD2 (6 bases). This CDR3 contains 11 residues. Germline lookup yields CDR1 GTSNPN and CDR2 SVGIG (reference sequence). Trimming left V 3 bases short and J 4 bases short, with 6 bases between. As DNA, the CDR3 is TGTGCCTGGAGCGGGGGAGAGACCCAGTACTTC. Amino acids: CAWSGGETQYF. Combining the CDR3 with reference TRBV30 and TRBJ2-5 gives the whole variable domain SQTIHQWPATLVQPVGSPLSLECTVEGTSNPNLYWYRQAAGRGLQLLFYSVGIGQISSEVPQNLSASRPQDRQFILSSKKLLLSDSGFYLCAWSGGETQYFGPGTRLLVL.

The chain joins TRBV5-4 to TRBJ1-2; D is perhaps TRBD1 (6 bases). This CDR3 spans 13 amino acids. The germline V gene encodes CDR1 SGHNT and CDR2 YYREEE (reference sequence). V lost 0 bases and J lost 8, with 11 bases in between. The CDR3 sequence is CASSLAGGVGYTF. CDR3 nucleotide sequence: TGTGCCAGCAGCTTGGCGGGGGGCGTCGGCTACACCTTC. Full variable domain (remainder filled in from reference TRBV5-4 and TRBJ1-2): ETGVTQSPTHLIKTRGQQVTLRCSSQSGHNTVSWYQQALGQGPQFIFQYYREEENGRGNFPPRFSGLQFPNYSSELNVNALELDDSALYLCASSLAGGVGYTFGSGTRLTVV.

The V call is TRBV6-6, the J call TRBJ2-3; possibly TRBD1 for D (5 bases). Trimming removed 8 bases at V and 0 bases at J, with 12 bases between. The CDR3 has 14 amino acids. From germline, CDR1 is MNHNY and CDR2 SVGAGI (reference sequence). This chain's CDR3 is CASRPPGSTDTQYF. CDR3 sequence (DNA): TGTGCCAGCCGCCCCCCAGGGAGCACAGATACGCAGTATTTT.

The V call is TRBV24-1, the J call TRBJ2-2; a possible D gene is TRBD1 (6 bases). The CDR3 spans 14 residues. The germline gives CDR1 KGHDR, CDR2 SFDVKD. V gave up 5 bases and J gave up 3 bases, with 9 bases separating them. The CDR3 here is CATSARTDTGELFF. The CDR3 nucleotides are TGTGCCACCAGTGCCCGGACAGACACCGGGGAGCTGTTTTTT.